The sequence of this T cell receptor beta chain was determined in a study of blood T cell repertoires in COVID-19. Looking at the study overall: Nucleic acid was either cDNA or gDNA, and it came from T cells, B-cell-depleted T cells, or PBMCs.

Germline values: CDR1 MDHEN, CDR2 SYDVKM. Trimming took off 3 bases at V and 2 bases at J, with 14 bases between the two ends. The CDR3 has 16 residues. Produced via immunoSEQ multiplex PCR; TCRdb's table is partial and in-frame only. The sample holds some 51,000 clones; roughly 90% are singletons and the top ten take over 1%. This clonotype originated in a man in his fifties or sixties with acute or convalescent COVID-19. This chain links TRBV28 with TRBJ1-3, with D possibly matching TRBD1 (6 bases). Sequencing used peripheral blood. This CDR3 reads CASSFSLGAAGNTIYF. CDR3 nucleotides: TGTGCCAGCAGTTTTAGTTTGGGGGCCGCTGGAAACACCATATATTTT.